This T cell receptor beta chain derives from a study of T cell responses to AZD1222 COVID-19 vaccine. Assay used: immunoSEQ multiplex PCR; TCRdb lists only in-frame clones, some missing. The sample comprises 150,000 to 200,000 clones, about nine tenths of which are singletons, and about 6% rests with the top ten. This clone showed up just a few times. Its antigen is not identified. The germline gives CDR1 SGHNT, CDR2 YENEEA. Trimming pared 5 bases from V and 3 bases from J, leaving 14 bases between. The CDR3 is 14 amino acids. Overall study findings and caveats: Seropositivity was recorded at baseline in only a handful of AZD1222 recipients.

The sample here was peripheral blood, taken 28 days after the second AZD1222 dose. V is TRBV11-3 and J is TRBJ2-7; possible D gene TRBD2, 5 bases. The receptor was isolated from an adult who received the AZD1222 COVID-19 vaccine. CDR3 residues: CASSRNPGDYEQYF. In nucleotides, the CDR3 is TGTGCCAGCAGCCGAAACCCCGGGGACTACGAGCAGTACTTC.